This T cell receptor (beta chain) was recorded in a study of shared clonotypes between healthy human individuals. Regarding this clone: Its antigen is still unknown. A read error is the likely source, as a far larger clone sits one nucleotide away.

Some clones are missing from TCRdb's copy, which holds only in-frame ones; the method was immunoSEQ multiplex PCR. The repertoire consists of nearly 500,000 clones, with approximately 80% occurring once and the leading ten covering 13%. Notes on the study in general: With few donors, the genetic and exposure-history diversity represented was limited.

CDR1 and CDR2 from the germline V gene are MNHNY and SVGAGI (reference sequence). This CDR3 has 12 amino acids. The sequenced sample was PBMCs. The TCR sequence derives from a woman in her forties in good health. Some clones in this sample may be carry-over from other donors' samples. V and J are TRBV6-6 and TRBJ1-1; D unclear. CDR3 in amino acids: CASSYSELLRLF. DNA for the CDR3: TGTGCCAGCAGTTACTCAGAACTGCTCCGCCTCTTT.